The 4 T cell receptor beta chains presented below share a single source sample, sequenced in a study of blood T cell repertoires in COVID-19. Profiling relied on immunoSEQ multiplex PCR, and the TCRdb table lists in-frame clones only, not all of them. The sample comprises tens of thousands of clones, 80% to 85% of which are singletons, and 10% to 15% rests with the top ten. The specimen was peripheral blood. Source of these receptors: a woman over 75 with acute or convalescent COVID-19.

This clone occurred a few times. This chain connects TRBV5-1 to TRBJ1-2; no reliable D call. Trimming left V 1 base short and J 3 bases short, with 13 bases between. The CDR3 has 15 residues. Germline-derived CDR1 and CDR2 are SGHRS and YFSETQ. As DNA, the CDR3 is TGCGCCAGCAGCTTGAACGGGGTCTCCGACTATGGCTACACCTTC. Translated, it gives CASSLNGVSDYGYTF.

V gene TRBV5-4 combines with J gene TRBJ1-1; D remains ambiguous. The CDR3 contains 16 residues. Trimming took off 0 bases at V and 3 bases at J, with 15 bases between the two ends. Germline V gene data show CDR1 as SGHNT and CDR2 as YYREEE (reference sequence). The CDR3 reads CASSLAGPHSDTEAFF. The DNA for the CDR3 is TGTGCCAGCAGCTTGGCGGGTCCACACTCGGACACTGAAGCTTTCTTT.

The V and J genes are TRBV2 and TRBJ1-2; 7 bases are shared with TRBD1. The CDR3 covers 15 residues. CDR1 is SNHLY and CDR2 is FYNNEI in the germline V gene. With 6 bases clipped from V and 2 bases from J, the junction kept 9 bases outside the gene matches. CDR3 DNA sequence: TGTGCCAGCAGCGATAGGGCGACAGGGAACTATGGCTACACCTTC. It codes for CASSDRATGNYGYTF.

The V call is TRBV2, the J call TRBJ1-2, with TRBD1 matching 7 bases. This CDR3 is built from 13 residues. Unmatched junction bases numbered 1, after V lost 4 bases and J lost 2 bases. Germline assignment: CDR1 SNHLY and CDR2 FYNNEI. CDR3 residues: CASSGQGNYGYTF. The CDR3 DNA follows: TGTGCCAGCAGTGGACAGGGAAACTATGGCTACACCTTC.